A selection of T cell receptor beta chains follows, all from one sample in a study of blood T cell repertoires in COVID-19. Repertoires were generated with immunoSEQ multiplex PCR, while TCRdb's copy carries only in-frame clones and drops some. The sample comprises tens of thousands of clones, roughly 90% of which are singletons, and roughly 3.5% rests with the top ten. The sequenced sample consisted of peripheral blood. The receptors were sampled from a man in his forties or fifties with active COVID-19. The CDR3 runs from the conserved cysteine through the conserved F or W.

V gene	J gene	CDR3 protein
TRBV4-1	TRBJ1-1	CASRDMRQDTSWAFF
TRBV4-1	TRBJ1-5	CASSSGTGNQPQHF
TRBV25-1	TRBJ2-7	CASSRVGSSYEQYF
TRBV11-3	TRBJ2-3	CASSLATGTISTDTQYF
TRBV10-3	TRBJ2-5	CAISARTSGGTQETQYF
TRBV3-1/TRBV3-2	TRBJ2-1	CASSQHGGGNEQFF
TRBV19	TRBJ1-4	CASSRPRPSFNEKLFF
TRBV3-1/TRBV3-2	TRBJ1-2	CASSQDKQGGYTF
TRBV4-2	TRBJ2-3	CASSQGGVFTDTQYF
TRBV18	TRBJ1-1	CASSPGQTIEAFF
TRBV21-1	TRBJ1-6	CASSKDVGSPSPLHF
TRBV28	TRBJ1-2	CASRESGGYTF
TRBV30	TRBJ2-5	CARADGGETQYF
TRBV3-1/TRBV3-2	TRBJ1-1	CASSHVGGANTEAFF
TRBV20-1	TRBJ1-2	CSASSGPGEVRVGYTF
TRBV7-2	TRBJ2-7	CASSLVGGPLYEQYF
TRBV5-1	TRBJ2-2	CASFGTGGADGELFF
TRBV7-3	TRBJ2-2	CASSLNRGSTGELFF
TRBV15	TRBJ2-7	CATRSLLSSYEQYF
TRBV6-4	TRBJ1-2	CASSDGGANYGYTF
TRBV5-5	TRBJ1-1	CASSRTGDTEAFF
TRBV5-4	TRBJ1-6	CASSDNSSPLHF
TRBV6-2/TRBV6-3	TRBJ2-5	CASSWLETQYF
TRBV5-8	TRBJ1-5	CASSLGQHSNQPQHF
TRBV6-6	TRBJ2-1	CASSSQGTTYNEQFF
TRBV28	TRBJ1-2	CASSFDRGVNGYTF
TRBV7-2	TRBJ2-3	CASSLAPGVSTDTQYF
TRBV11-2	TRBJ1-3	CASSSQRVISGNTIYF
TRBV3-1/TRBV3-2	TRBJ2-1	CASSQVLTGGNEQFF
TRBV30	TRBJ1-6	CASTSGRDHSPLHF
TRBV7-8	TRBJ2-2	CASSPGRELFF
TRBV6-6	TRBJ2-7	CASSPRQGNSYEQYF
TRBV6-5	TRBJ1-1	CASNRAKNTEAFF
TRBV10-2	TRBJ1-3	CASLGGVNSGNTIYF
TRBV6-5	TRBJ2-5	CASRMDSGRETQYF
TRBV5-4	TRBJ1-1	CASSLFQGTGVNTEAFF
TRBV7-9	TRBJ2-5	CASSLAYDYSKETQYF
TRBV5-4	TRBJ2-6	CASMSLSGANVLTF
TRBV5-1	TRBJ1-2	CASSSSGQEPYGYTF
TRBV6-5	TRBJ1-1	CASTRQMNTEAFF
TRBV5-1	TRBJ2-3	CASSRTSGQSTDTQYF
TRBV4-1	TRBJ2-2	CASSQDPVTGELFF
TRBV6-1	TRBJ1-1	CASSELQGTIEAFF
TRBV25-1	TRBJ2-1	CASSLEGQGGNEQFF
TRBV11-2	TRBJ2-1	CASRGGYPMYEQFF
TRBV18	TRBJ2-1	CASSLNRDRGGNEQFF
TRBV7-8	TRBJ1-6	CASTLTGNSNSPLHF
TRBV5-8	TRBJ2-7	CASSLQGAYEQYF
TRBV27	TRBJ1-1	CASSLRRGNTEAFF
TRBV2	TRBJ1-4	CASRMSGATNEKLFF
TRBV6-6	TRBJ1-6	CASSYMEDNSPLHF
TRBV19	TRBJ1-5	CASSGGLRQPQHF
TRBV5-1	TRBJ2-3	CASSSLAGGRGATDTQYF